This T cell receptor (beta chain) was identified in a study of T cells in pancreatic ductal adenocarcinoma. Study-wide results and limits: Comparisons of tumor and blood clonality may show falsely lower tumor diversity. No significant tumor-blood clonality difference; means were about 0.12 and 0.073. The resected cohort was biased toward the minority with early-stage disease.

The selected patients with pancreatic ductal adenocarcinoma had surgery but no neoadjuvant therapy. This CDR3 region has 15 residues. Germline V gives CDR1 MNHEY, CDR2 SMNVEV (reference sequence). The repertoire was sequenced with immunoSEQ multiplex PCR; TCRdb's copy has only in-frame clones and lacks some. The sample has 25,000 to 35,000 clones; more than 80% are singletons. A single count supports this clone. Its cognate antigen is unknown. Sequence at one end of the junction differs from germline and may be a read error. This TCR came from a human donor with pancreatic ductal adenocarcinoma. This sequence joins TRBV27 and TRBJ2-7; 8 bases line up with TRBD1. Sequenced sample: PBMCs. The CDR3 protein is CAGRWEPDRGVEQYF. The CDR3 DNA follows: TGTGCCGGCAGATGGGAACCTGACAGGGGAGTAGAGCAGTACTTC.